This record looks at one T cell receptor (beta chain) sequence and its context. What it binds is not known. Trimming removed 5 bases at V and 2 bases at J, with 15 bases between. The CDR3 is 15 amino acids. The germline gives CDR1 SGHTA, CDR2 FQGNSA. The data originate from a study of T cell responses to AZD1222 COVID-19 vaccine. The protocol was immunoSEQ multiplex PCR, while the TCRdb copy is restricted to in-frame clones and leaves out a portion. The sample shows approximately 150,000 clones, 85% to 90% of them seen only once. Findings and caveats of the study: Clonal diversity was possibly underestimated, and white British individuals and females predominated among donors. Among spike-specific TCRs, nearly half reportedly target unmutated variant regions.

The input for sequencing was peripheral blood, taken 28 days after the second dose of the MenACWY control vaccine. The chain employs TRBV7-2 and TRBJ1-2, with no clear D. This TCR came from an adult who received the MenACWY meningococcal vaccine as a control. The DNA of the CDR3 is TGTGCCAGCAGCCCCGGAAGACCTAACAACTATGGCTACACCTTC. It encodes CASSPGRPNNYGYTF.